These T cell receptor beta chains were read from a single sample in a study of shared clonotypes between healthy human individuals. The protocol was immunoSEQ multiplex PCR, while the TCRdb copy is restricted to in-frame clones and leaves out a portion. This table holds around 600,000 clones, 95% to 98% found once. The specimen was naive CD8+ T cells sorted from blood. These receptors originate from a man aged 25-45 years in good health. The CDR3 runs from the conserved cysteine through the conserved F or W. Fields, in order: clone size, D gene, V gene, J gene, CDR3 protein, CDR3 DNA. The D gene is left open where the match is weak. Clone size is given for some rows only: seen once, a few or many times, or a class if the clone is expanded.

.,.,TRBV29-1,TRBJ1-1,CSVGGREAFF,TGCAGCGTTGGAGGGCGGGAAGCTTTCTTT
.,TRBD1,TRBV10-2,TRBJ1-2,CASSESSGQANYGYTF,TGCGCCAGCAGTGAGTCCTCAGGACAGGCTAACTATGGCTACACCTTC
.,.,TRBV28,TRBJ1-2,CASSFRSNYGYTF,TGTGCCAGCAGTTTTAGGTCTAACTATGGCTACACCTTC
.,.,TRBV2,TRBJ2-7,CASSEALVGTDDYEQYF,TGTGCCAGCAGTGAAGCGCTTGTCGGGACTGATGACTACGAGCAGTACTTC
once,.,TRBV11-2,TRBJ2-7,CASRDTGTYYEQYF,TGTGCCAGCAGAGATACCGGGACTTACTACGAGCAGTACTTC
.,.,TRBV11-3,TRBJ2-1,CASSPAFGGGDEQFF,TGTGCCAGCAGCCCGGCCTTCGGAGGAGGCGATGAGCAGTTCTTC
once,.,TRBV15,TRBJ2-5,CATSREGPNLQETQYF,TGTGCCACCAGCAGGGAGGGCCCCAACCTCCAAGAGACCCAGTACTTC
.,.,TRBV6-5,TRBJ2-1,CASSYSLMGAEKQFF,TGTGCCAGCAGTTACTCATTAATGGGGGCAGAAAAGCAGTTCTTC
.,.,TRBV27,TRBJ1-5,CASKPGPLIPPQHF,TGTGCCAGCAAGCCGGGACCCCTGATCCCCCCCCAGCATTTT
.,TRBD2,TRBV14,TRBJ2-7,CASSHQRDIYEQYF,TGTGCCAGCAGCCATCAGCGGGATATCTACGAGCAGTACTTC
.,.,TRBV14,TRBJ2-1,CASSQDSGVYNEQFF,TGTGCCAGCAGCCAAGATTCGGGAGTCTACAATGAGCAGTTCTTC
.,TRBD2,TRBV11-3,TRBJ2-3,CASSLRRGGPTDTQYF,TGTGCCAGCAGCTTACGGAGGGGAGGGCCCACAGATACGCAGTATTTT
once,TRBD2,TRBV7-9,TRBJ2-3,CASSLETSGTDTQYF,TGTGCCAGCAGCTTAGAGACTAGCGGAACAGATACGCAGTATTTT
.,TRBD2,TRBV7-9,TRBJ2-7,CASSLAGAYEQYF,TGTGCCAGCAGTCTAGCGGGCGCTTACGAGCAGTACTTC
.,.,TRBV19,TRBJ1-2,CASSVLTENGYTF,TGTGCCAGTAGTGTCCTGACAGAGAATGGCTACACCTTC
.,.,TRBV11-2,TRBJ2-1,CASSLLSGQYNEQFF,TGTGCCAGCAGCTTGCTTAGCGGACAATACAATGAGCAGTTCTTC
.,TRBD1,TRBV27,TRBJ1-5,CASSPGTGSYQPQHF,TGTGCCAGCAGTCCGGGGACAGGGAGTTATCAGCCCCAGCATTTT
.,.,TRBV7-8,TRBJ2-7,CASSSELIHEQYF,TGTGCCAGCAGCTCAGAGCTCATCCACGAGCAGTACTTC
once,TRBD1,TRBV4-2,TRBJ2-2,CASSQDPPQGYTGELFF,TGTGCCAGCAGCCAAGATCCCCCACAGGGGTACACCGGGGAGCTGTTTTTT
.,.,TRBV6-1,TRBJ1-5,CASNQDMASNQPQHF,TGTGCCAGCAATCAGGACATGGCCAGCAATCAGCCCCAGCATTTT
.,.,TRBV7-9,TRBJ1-5,CASSLDGDVRDQPQHF,TGTGCCAGCAGCTTAGATGGGGACGTGCGGGATCAGCCCCAGCATTTT
.,.,TRBV12-5,TRBJ2-5,CASGLGQRPWQETQYF,TGTGCTAGTGGTTTGGGCCAACGTCCGTGGCAAGAGACCCAGTACTTC
.,TRBD1,TRBV9,TRBJ1-5,CASSPGTGQGSNQPQHF,TGTGCCAGCAGCCCGGGGACAGGGCAAGGGAGCAATCAGCCCCAGCATTTT
.,TRBD1,TRBV5-6,TRBJ1-1,CASSLIFYRQGAMNTEAFF,TGTGCCAGCAGCTTGATTTTTTATCGACAGGGGGCCATGAACACTGAAGCTTTCTTT
.,.,TRBV7-9,TRBJ2-1,CAIRTLTYNEQFF,TGTGCCATACGGACACTTACCTACAATGAGCAGTTCTTC
.,.,TRBV9,TRBJ2-7,CASSVDGLPAYEQYF,TGTGCCAGCAGCGTAGATGGCCTTCCAGCCTACGAGCAGTACTTC
.,.,TRBV29-1,TRBJ1-2,CSATGAANYGYTF,TGCAGCGCGACAGGAGCGGCGAACTATGGCTACACCTTC
.,TRBD1,TRBV11-3,TRBJ2-5,CASSKTDRGLQETQYF,TGTGCCAGCAGCAAAACGGACAGGGGGCTCCAAGAGACCCAGTACTTC
.,.,TRBV7-8,TRBJ1-2,CAVRWEEGYGYTF,TGTGCCGTGAGGTGGGAGGAGGGCTATGGCTACACCTTC
.,.,TRBV4-3,TRBJ2-5,CASSQDPAGQETQYF,TGCGCCAGCAGCCAAGACCCTGCTGGGCAAGAGACCCAGTACTTC
once,.,TRBV5-1,TRBJ2-1,CASSLWELSSNEQFF,TGCGCCAGCAGCTTGTGGGAGTTGTCTAGCAATGAGCAGTTCTTC
.,.,TRBV6-5,TRBJ2-1,CASSYANEQFF,TGTGCCAGCAGTTACGCCAATGAGCAGTTCTTC
.,.,TRBV7-9,TRBJ2-2,CASSLYTGENTGELFF,TGTGCCAGCAGCTTATACACAGGAGAGAACACCGGGGAGCTGTTTTTT
.,.,TRBV10-3,TRBJ1-1,CAISPAGLNTEAFF,TGTGCCATCAGTCCCGCCGGATTGAACACTGAAGCTTTCTTT
.,.,TRBV29-1,TRBJ1-1,CSVRAGLMNTEAFF,TGCAGCGTTCGGGCAGGGTTAATGAACACTGAAGCTTTCTTT
.,TRBD2,TRBV4-1,TRBJ2-7,CASSQVQAGENEQYF,TGCGCCAGCAGCCAAGTCCAAGCGGGGGAGAACGAGCAGTACTTC
once,.,TRBV2,TRBJ2-7,CASTEPEDYEQYF,TGTGCCAGCACCGAACCGGAAGACTACGAGCAGTACTTC
.,TRBD1,TRBV7-9,TRBJ2-7,CASSWDSSYEQYF,TGTGCCAGCAGCTGGGACAGCAGCTACGAGCAGTACTTC
.,TRBD2,TRBV4-1,TRBJ2-1,CASSRGSGREWEQFF,TGCGCCAGCAGCCGGGGTAGCGGGAGGGAATGGGAGCAGTTCTTC
.,TRBD2,TRBV2,TRBJ2-1,CASRRLAGSYNEQFF,TGTGCCAGCAGAAGACTAGCGGGCTCCTACAATGAGCAGTTCTTC
.,.,TRBV4-3,TRBJ2-7,CASSQDPGPGEQYF,TGCGCCAGCAGCCAAGATCCGGGACCCGGCGAGCAGTACTTC
.,TRBD2,TRBV15,TRBJ2-7,CATSREDGGRDPYEQYF,TGTGCCACCAGCAGAGAAGACGGCGGGAGGGATCCCTACGAGCAGTACTTC
.,TRBD2,TRBV7-9,TRBJ2-7,CASSGLAEQYF,TGTGCCAGCAGTGGACTAGCGGAGCAGTACTTC
once,.,TRBV29-1,TRBJ1-2,CSGYGEGLGAYGYTF,TGCAGCGGATACGGCGAAGGGTTGGGGGCATATGGCTACACCTTC
.,TRBD1,TRBV7-9,TRBJ2-2,CASSSQDRVNTGELFF,TGTGCCAGCAGCTCGCAGGACAGGGTGAACACCGGGGAGCTGTTTTTT
.,TRBD2,TRBV29-1,TRBJ2-1,CSVEGLGLAGGNEQFF,TGCAGCGTTGAAGGTCTCGGACTAGCGGGAGGGAATGAGCAGTTCTTC
.,TRBD2,TRBV29-1,TRBJ2-1,CSVTGTSGSSYNEQFF,TGCAGCGTTACCGGGACTAGCGGCAGCTCCTACAATGAGCAGTTCTTC
.,.,TRBV25-1,TRBJ2-7,CASRWTLPPPTYEQYF,TGTGCCAGCCGATGGACCTTACCACCCCCTACCTACGAGCAGTACTTC
.,.,TRBV7-8,TRBJ2-3,CASSFVGTDTQYF,TGTGCCAGCAGCTTTGTGGGCACAGATACGCAGTATTTT
.,.,TRBV29-1,TRBJ1-1,CSVDGGRDTEAFF,TGCAGCGTTGATGGGGGACGGGACACTGAAGCTTTCTTT